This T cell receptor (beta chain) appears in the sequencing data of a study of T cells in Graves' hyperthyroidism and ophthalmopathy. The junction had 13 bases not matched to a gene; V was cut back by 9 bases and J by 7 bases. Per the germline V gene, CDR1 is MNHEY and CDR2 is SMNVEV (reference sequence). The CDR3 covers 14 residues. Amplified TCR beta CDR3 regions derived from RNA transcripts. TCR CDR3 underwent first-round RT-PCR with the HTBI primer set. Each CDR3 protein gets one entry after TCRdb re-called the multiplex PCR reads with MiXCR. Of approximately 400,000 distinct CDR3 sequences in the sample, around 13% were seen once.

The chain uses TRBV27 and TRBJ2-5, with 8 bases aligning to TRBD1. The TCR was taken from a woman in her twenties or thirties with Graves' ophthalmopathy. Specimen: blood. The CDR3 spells CASSWGQAEGTQYF. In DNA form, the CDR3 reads TGTGCCAGTTCATGGGGACAGGCCGAGGGGACCCAGTACTTC.